A selection of T cell receptor beta chains follows, all from one sample in a study of OX40 agonist ivuxolimab in advanced cancers. This table comes from immunoSEQ multiplex PCR, and its TCRdb copy is limited to in-frame clones, with some not included. The sample shows about 76,000 clones, about 87% of them seen only once. The material sequenced was CD4+ or CD8+ T cells sorted from blood, taken in a trial of the OX40 agonist ivuxolimab. The receptors stem from an adult with an advanced solid tumor such as melanoma, head and neck, liver or kidney cancer. Each CDR3 is given with its conserved first and last residue. D genes are given only for firm matches. Clone size, where shown, is once, few, many, or a class for clones that have expanded.

d_call	v_call	j_call	clone_size	cdr3_nt	cdr3_aa
TRBD1	TRBV15	TRBJ1-2	-	TGTGCCACCGCCTTGGGTAGGGGACAGGGCCCTGTCCAAGTCTCGGAGAGCTACACCTTC	CATALGRGQGPVQVSESYTF
-	TRBV18	TRBJ1-2	-	TGTGCCAGCTCTCACTCACAGAGCTTCTATGGCTACACCTTC	CASSHSQSFYGYTF
-	TRBV25-1	TRBJ1-1	-	TGTGCCAGCACCCCCAAGGGGAACACTGAAGCTTTCTTT	CASTPKGNTEAFF
-	TRBV5-4	TRBJ2-4	-	TGTGCCAGCAGCTTGCGACAGGATCAAAACATTCAGTACTTC	CASSLRQDQNIQYF
-	TRBV27	TRBJ1-1	-	TGTGCCAGCAGAGTCCAGTTTAGGGCGAACACTGAAGCTTTCTTT	CASRVQFRANTEAFF
-	TRBV25-1	TRBJ1-6	-	TGTGCCAGCAACCTCTATCTGGATTCACCCCTCCACTTT	CASNLYLDSPLHF
-	TRBV28	TRBJ1-5	few	TGTGCCAGCAGTCTACAACTACAGTTACTTAGCAATCAGCCCCAGCATTTT	CASSLQLQLLSNQPQHF
-	TRBV28	TRBJ2-4	once	TGTGCCAGCAGTCCCGGGACATTGGGTGTCGGTGGGGCCAAAAACATTCAGTACTTC	CASSPGTLGVGGAKNIQYF
-	TRBV5-1	TRBJ2-7	-	TGCGCCAGCAGCTTGCGGATCGCCTACGAGCAGTACTTC	CASSLRIAYEQYF
-	TRBV30	TRBJ1-1	-	TGTGCCTGGAGTGTACTAAGGGCTGAAGCTTTCTTT	CAWSVLRAEAFF
TRBD2	TRBV9	TRBJ2-3	once	TGTGCCAGCAGCGTAGATCTAGCGGGGGGCCCGCAGTATTTT	CASSVDLAGGPQYF
TRBD2	TRBV2	TRBJ2-5	-	TGTGCCAGCAGTGAATCGATGGGACTAGCGGGGAAAGAGACCCAGTACTTC	CASSESMGLAGKETQYF
TRBD1	TRBV5-1	TRBJ2-2	-	TGCGCCAGCAGCTCCCAGGGGGCCGGGGAGCTGTTTTTT	CASSSQGAGELFF
TRBD1	TRBV2	TRBJ1-4	-	TGTGCCAGTACGGGACAGGGACAAGAAAAACTGTTTTTT	CASTGQGQEKLFF
-	TRBV4-3	TRBJ1-1	-	TGCGCCAGCAGCGGGGGCGGCGGACTAAACACTGAAGCTTTCTTT	CASSGGGGLNTEAFF
TRBD2	TRBV10-3	TRBJ2-1	-	TGTGCCATCAGTGCCACACTAGCGGACTCCTACAATGAGCAGTTCTTC	CAISATLADSYNEQFF
-	TRBV7-9	TRBJ2-5	-	TGTGCCAGCACCCCCCCGGGGGCCCCCGAGGAGACCCAGTACTTC	CASTPPGAPEETQYF
TRBD1	TRBV6-5	TRBJ2-2	-	TGTGCCAGCAGTCCACAGGGGGCGTGGACCGGGGAGCTGTTTTTT	CASSPQGAWTGELFF
-	TRBV30	TRBJ2-5	-	TGTGCCTATATCCGAGAGACCCAGTACTTC	CAYIRETQYF
-	TRBV14	TRBJ2-3	once	TGTGCCAGCAGCTCCCCTACGACATCCACAGATACGCAGTATTTT	CASSSPTTSTDTQYF
-	TRBV19	TRBJ1-1	-	TGTGCCAGTAGTATAGATTGGGGAACTGAAGCTTTCTTT	CASSIDWGTEAFF
-	TRBV11-3	TRBJ2-7	-	TGTGCCAGCGGCAAACAAGGGACATTGAACAACGAGCAGTACTTC	CASGKQGTLNNEQYF
-	TRBV11-1	TRBJ2-3	-	TGTGCCAGCAGCTTAGGACAGCGGCCGATCTTAGATACGCAGTATTTT	CASSLGQRPILDTQYF
TRBD1	TRBV7-9	TRBJ1-2	-	TGTGCCAGCAGCTTTAATCTGGACAGGGGGCAGATGGGCGTTGGCTACACCTTC	CASSFNLDRGQMGVGYTF